The 22 T cell receptor beta chains below all came from one sample that was sequenced in a study of beta chain features in type 1 diabetes. Investigators reverse transcribed all isolated RNA, so they sequenced expressed TCRB transcripts. The table came from immunoSEQ multiplex PCR; TCRdb's copy has only in-frame clones and leaves some out. The sample records about 230,000 clones, 9.6% being singletons. Sequencing was performed on naive CD4+ T cells from blood. These receptors came from a woman aged 18 to 35 in good health.

This clone was found a few times. V is TRBV11-2 and J is TRBJ2-3; D remains unclear. The V end was cut by 2 bases, the J end by 1 base, with 13 bases between. The germline V gene has CDR1 SGHAT and CDR2 FQNNGV. The CDR3 consists of 16 residues. CDR3 sequence reads: CASSLQRASGTDTQYF. For the CDR3, the DNA is TGTGCCAGCAGCTTACAACGTGCGAGCGGCACAGATACGCAGTATTTT. Using reference TRBV11-2 and TRBJ2-3 for the parts outside the CDR3, the full variable domain is EAGVAQSPRYKIIEKRQSVAFWCNPISGHATLYWYQQILGQGPKLLIQFQNNGVVDDSQLPKDRFSAERLKGVDSTLKIQPAKLEDSAVYLCASSLQRASGTDTQYFGPGTRLTVL.

This clone was found a few times. The chain uses TRBV6-1 and TRBJ2-1; perhaps TRBD1 as D (6 bases). There are 14 residues in the CDR3. The ends were cut back, 6 bases at V and 9 bases at J, with 18 bases in the middle. In germline, CDR1 is MNHNS, CDR2 SASEGT. For the CDR3, the DNA is TGTGCCAGCAGGGGGGACATCTCTGTAGGTGAGCAGTTCTTC. Translated, it gives CASRGDISVGEQFF.

V usage is TRBV13 and J usage is TRBJ2-3; 7 bases are shared with TRBD1. This CDR3 is built from 13 residues. Germline V CDR1 and CDR2: PRHDT, FYEKMQ (reference sequence). V lost 7 bases to trimming and J lost 5 bases; unmatched junction nucleotides: 6. The CDR3 DNA sequence: TGTGCCAGCAAGAGACAGGGATTAGATACGCAGTATTTT. It is translated as CASKRQGLDTQYF.

The CDR3 protein is CASSLAPRLGKHTDTQYF. As DNA, the CDR3 is TGCGCCAGCAGCTTGGCCCCCCGACTAGGAAAGCACACAGATACGCAGTATTTT. The chain links TRBV5-1 to TRBJ2-3; D may be TRBD2 (6 bases). Germline V lookup: CDR1 SGHRS, CDR2 YFSETQ. Trimming cost V 0 bases and J 2 bases, with 19 bases left between them. The CDR3 has 18 amino acids. The variable domain in full, completed from reference TRBV5-1 and TRBJ2-3, reads KAGVTQTPRYLIKTRGQQVTLSCSPISGHRSVSWYQQTPGQGLQFLFEYFSETQRNKGNFPGRFSGRQFSNSRSEMNVSTLELGDSALYLCASSLAPRLGKHTDTQYFGPGTRLTVL.

J is TRBJ2-1 and V is TRBV10-3, with a tentative D call TRBD2 (5 bases). Germline CDR1 reads ENHRY; CDR2 reads SYGVKD. Trimming cost V 3 bases and J 6 bases, with 18 bases left between them. The CDR3 contains 16 residues. The CDR3 is CAISDRTERAANEQFF. CDR3 in DNA: TGTGCCATCAGTGACAGGACGGAGAGGGCCGCCAATGAGCAGTTCTTC.

V is TRBV19 and J is TRBJ1-1; possible D gene TRBD1, 5 bases. The V gene's germline CDR1 is LNHDA and CDR2 SQIVND (reference sequence). The CDR3 sequence is 13 residues long. The V end was cut by 5 bases, the J end by 6 bases, with 13 bases between. CDR3 residues: CASSLQVAAEAFF. The CDR3 coding sequence is TGTGCCAGTAGTTTACAGGTTGCCGCTGAAGCTTTCTTT.

V and J are TRBV2 and TRBJ1-1; 8 bases line up with TRBD1. J lost 7 bases, V lost 6 bases, and 10 bases had no gene match. Per the germline V gene, CDR1 is SNHLY and CDR2 is FYNNEI. The CDR3 extends over 14 amino acids. For the CDR3, the DNA is TGTGCCAGCAGCTGGACAGGGCTGGATGGTGAAGCTTTCTTT. Translated: CASSWTGLDGEAFF.

This clone showed up just a few times. The CDR3 coding sequence is TGTGCCAGCTCACCCGTCGGACAGGGGGCGCAAGGGGCCAACGTCCTGACTTTC. As protein: CASSPVGQGAQGANVLTF. The J gene is TRBJ2-6, the V gene TRBV18, with TRBD1 matching 11 bases. V dropped 3 bases and J dropped 4; count of bases not matched to a gene: 8. CDR1 and CDR2 (germline): KGHSH, LQKENI. The CDR3 runs 18 residues.

This clone was seen only a few times. The J gene is TRBJ2-1, the V gene TRBV6-6; 8 bases match TRBD2. The junction had 3 bases not matched to a gene; V was cut back by 4 bases and J by 1 base. This CDR3 region has 15 residues. The V gene's germline CDR1 is MNHNY and CDR2 SVGAGI (reference sequence). This CDR3 is CASSFRGGSYNEQFF. The CDR3 region has the DNA TGTGCCAGCAGTTTTCGGGGGGGTTCCTACAATGAGCAGTTCTTC.

Ten or more counts support this clone. The rearrangement links TRBV7-9 to TRBJ2-7; D unresolved. Germline loops: CDR1 SEHNR, CDR2 FQNEAQ (reference sequence). The ends were cut back, 5 bases at V and 5 bases at J, with 7 bases in the middle. There are 11 residues in the CDR3. The CDR3: CASSLSDEQYF. DNA for the CDR3: TGTGCCAGCAGCCTAAGCGACGAGCAGTACTTC.

The rearrangement links TRBV10-3 to TRBJ2-1, with 9 nucleotides matching TRBD2. The CDR3 is 18 amino acids. Trimming removed 4 bases from V and 5 bases from J; junction bases left unmatched: 15. Germline CDR1 and CDR2: ENHRY and SYGVKD. CDR3 in amino acids: CAISGEGSSGRTHNEQFF. The CDR3 nucleotides are TGTGCCATCAGTGGGGAAGGTTCAAGCGGGAGGACCCACAATGAGCAGTTCTTC.

The chain has TRBV5-1 and TRBJ2-1; 13 bases fit TRBD2. Per germline, CDR1 SGHRS and CDR2 YFSETQ. CDR3 length: 15 residues. V lost 4 bases and J lost 8; bases outside the gene matches: 6. CDR3 nucleotides: TGCGCCAGCAGCAGGACTAGCGGGAGAGGAGATGAGCAGTTCTTC. Residues: CASSRTSGRGDEQFF.

There are a few counts of this clone. This chain connects TRBV5-1 to TRBJ2-1; 8 bases map to TRBD1. CDR1 is SGHRS and CDR2 is YFSETQ in the germline V gene. The trim removed 4 bases at V and 8 bases at J, leaving 8 bases unmatched. The CDR3 runs to 14 residues. CDR3: CASSQGQGQDEQFF. The CDR3 region has the DNA TGCGCCAGCAGCCAAGGACAGGGACAGGATGAGCAGTTCTTC. The full variable domain, completed using reference TRBV5-1 and TRBJ2-1, is KAGVTQTPRYLIKTRGQQVTLSCSPISGHRSVSWYQQTPGQGLQFLFEYFSETQRNKGNFPGRFSGRQFSNSRSEMNVSTLELGDSALYLCASSQGQGQDEQFFGPGTRLTVL.

J is TRBJ1-2 and V is TRBV27; maybe TRBD1 (6 bases). CDR1 MNHEY and CDR2 SMNVEV come from the germline V gene (reference sequence). The V end lost 6 bases, the J end lost 1 base, and 12 bases lay between the germline ends. The CDR3 runs to 14 residues. The CDR3 DNA follows: TGTGCCAGCAGCTCACAGGGCATTAACTATGGCTACACCTTC. Its protein is CASSSQGINYGYTF.

In this sample, this clone turned up a few times. The chain has TRBV27 and TRBJ1-5, with D possibly being TRBD1 (5 bases). This CDR3 contains 13 residues. From germline, CDR1 is MNHEY and CDR2 SMNVEV (reference sequence). Trimming stripped 11 bases from V and 3 bases from J, with 14 bases between. The CDR3 DNA reads TGTGCCTCAAGAACGGGGGACAATCAGCCCCAGCATTTT. The encoded protein is CASRTGDNQPQHF.

The chain employs TRBV11-2 and TRBJ1-5; 8 nucleotides match TRBD1. Germline assignment: CDR1 SGHAT and CDR2 FQNNGV. This CDR3 has 13 amino acids. The V gene end was trimmed by 4 bases and the J gene end by 7 bases; junction bases not matched to a gene: 3. The CDR3 is CASSWNRGQPQHF. The DNA for the CDR3 is TGTGCCAGCAGCTGGAACAGGGGGCAGCCCCAGCATTTT.

This clone was recorded a few times. V gene TRBV6-1 combines with J gene TRBJ2-7, with 11 bases lining up with TRBD2. Germline CDR1 is MNHNS and CDR2 is SASEGT. CDR3 length: 15 residues. The V segment lost 3 bases and the J segment 2 bases; nucleotides outside the gene matches: 3. Here the CDR3 DNA reads TGTGCCAGCAGTGAGGGACTAGCGGTGACCTACGAGCAGTACTTC. This sequence encodes CASSEGLAVTYEQYF.

The chain couples TRBV9 to TRBJ1-1, with a possible D match to TRBD1 (5 bases). The germline V gene has CDR1 SGDLS and CDR2 YYNGEE. With 4 bases removed from V and 2 bases from J, the gap between germline ends came to 15 bases. This CDR3 is built from 15 residues. CDR3 residues: CASSPRTNYNTEAFF. The CDR3 DNA is TGTGCCAGCAGCCCCCGGACAAACTATAACACTGAAGCTTTCTTT.

The chain joins TRBV28 to TRBJ2-6; TRBD1 matches at 7 bases. Trimming cost V 5 bases and J 2 bases; bases outside gene matches: 3. The CDR3 is made up of 15 amino acids. Germline V lookup: CDR1 MDHEN, CDR2 SYDVKM. The CDR3: CASSETGAGANVLTF. As DNA, the CDR3 is TGTGCCAGCAGTGAAACAGGGGCTGGGGCCAACGTCCTGACTTTC.

At least ten counts were recorded for this clone. This rearrangement joins TRBV7-2 to TRBJ1-2, with a tentative D call TRBD1 (5 bases). Per germline, CDR1 SGHTA and CDR2 FQGNSA. CDR3 length: 13 amino acids. V was trimmed by 0 bases and J by 8 bases, leaving 10 bases between them. For the CDR3, the DNA is TGTGCCAGCAGCTTAGCGCCACAGGTCGGCTACACCTTC. It yields the protein CASSLAPQVGYTF.

CDR3 bases: TGTGCCTGGGGGCAGAATAGCAATCAGCCCCAGCATTTT. This gives the protein CAWGQNSNQPQHF. The V gene is TRBV30, the J gene TRBJ1-5; no definite D call. The V gene lost 5 bases and the J gene lost 0 bases, with 8 bases spanning the gap. Germline CDR1 reads GTSNPN; CDR2 reads SVGIG (reference sequence). There are 13 residues in the CDR3.

The chain is built from TRBV7-2 and TRBJ2-7; 8 bases map to TRBD2. Germline-derived CDR1 and CDR2 are SGHTA and FQGNSA. J lost 0 bases, V lost 6 bases, and 10 bases had no gene match. The CDR3 sequence is 16 residues long. The CDR3 DNA reads TGTGCCAGCAGATTGCCCATAGCGGGATACTCCTACGAGCAGTACTTC. This codes for CASRLPIAGYSYEQYF. Together with reference TRBV7-2 and TRBJ2-7, the CDR3 gives the full variable domain: GAGVSQSPSNKVTEKGKDVELRCDPISGHTALYWYRQSLGQGLEFLIYFQGNSAPDKSGLPSDRFSAERTGGSVSTLTIQRTQQEDSAVYLCASRLPIAGYSYEQYFGPGTRLTVT.